This T cell receptor (beta chain) is drawn from a study of shared clonotypes between healthy human individuals. This table comes from immunoSEQ multiplex PCR, and its TCRdb copy is limited to in-frame clones, with some not included. This table has under 600,000 clones, roughly 79% appearing once. Germline V lookup: CDR1 ENHRY, CDR2 SYGVKD. The CDR3 loop spans 15 amino acids. With V trimmed by 4 bases and J by 3 bases, 6 bases remained unmatched. The rearrangement links TRBV10-3 to TRBJ2-1; 7 nucleotides match TRBD2. This receptor was obtained from a woman aged 40-49 years in good health. Some clones in this sample may be carry-over from other donors' samples. Sequencing input: PBMCs. The CDR3 DNA follows: TGTGCCATCAGTGTGGGGCGGGAGATCTACAATGAGCAGTTCTTC. Encoded protein: CAISVGREIYNEQFF.